One sample yielded the 6 T cell receptor beta chains listed below, sequenced in a study of CD8+ T cells in alopecia areata. In each case, RNA was isolated and then reverse transcribed into cDNA as the sequencing template. Generated by immunoSEQ multiplex PCR, the TCRdb table keeps only in-frame clones and is missing some. The table records over 200,000 clones, 50% to 65% of them present only once. Sequenced here: CD4+ T cells sorted from blood, sampled at week 0. These receptors were collected from a human donor with alopecia areata.

As to this clone: The sample carries other DNA sequences with the same CDR3. The chain has TRBV30 and TRBJ1-1; D is possibly TRBD1 (6 bases). This CDR3 region has 14 residues. V was trimmed by 0 bases and J by 4 bases, leaving 12 bases between them. Germline V gives CDR1 GTSNPN, CDR2 SVGIG (reference sequence). CDR3 amino acids: CAWSVRGLGTEAFF. The DNA for the CDR3 is TGTGCCTGGAGTGTAAGGGGGTTGGGCACTGAAGCTTTCTTT. The variable domain in full, completed from reference TRBV30 and TRBJ1-1, reads SQTIHQWPATLVQPVGSPLSLECTVEGTSNPNLYWYRQAAGRGLQLLFYSVGIGQISSEVPQNLSASRPQDRQFILSSKKLLLSDSGFYLCAWSVRGLGTEAFFGQGTRLTVV.

This clone has a handful of counts. The rearrangement joins TRBV5-1 to TRBJ2-1; 9 bases line up with TRBD2. V was pared by 4 bases and J by 6 bases, with 11 bases of the junction left unmatched. The CDR3 is 16 amino acids. In germline, CDR1 is SGHRS, CDR2 YFSETQ. In DNA form, the CDR3 reads TGCGCCAGCAGCCCCCGTATAGCGGGGGCCATCAATGAGCAGTTCTTC. The encoded protein is CASSPRIAGAINEQFF.

This clone occurred a few times. CDR3 coding DNA: TGTGCCTGTCTGCTGGAGGGCTACACCTTC. Translation gives CACLLEGYTF. V is TRBV30 and J is TRBJ1-2; no clear D gene. Trimming shortened V by 6 bases and J by 8 bases, and 10 bases separated the two germline ends. This CDR3 spans 10 amino acids. Germline V gives CDR1 GTSNPN, CDR2 SVGIG (reference sequence).

The chain carries TRBV30 and TRBJ1-4; tentatively, D is TRBD1 (5 bases). The germline CDR1 and CDR2 sequences are GTSNPN and SVGIG (reference sequence). This CDR3 region has 15 residues. The V end lost 5 bases, the J end lost 8 bases, and 21 bases lay between the germline ends. CDR3 in amino acids: CAWGASDSSGEKLFF. The CDR3 DNA reads TGTGCCTGGGGGGCATCGGACTCTTCCGGGGAAAAACTGTTTTTT.

This clone has more than one count but fewer than ten. The chain employs TRBV30 and TRBJ2-7, with D perhaps TRBD2 (6 bases). The CDR3 loop spans 12 amino acids. V lost 0 bases and J 6 bases, leaving 9 bases between the germline ends. Germline CDR1 GTSNPN, CDR2 SVGIG (reference sequence). The CDR3 region has the DNA TGTGCCTGGAGTGTACTAGCTGTCGAGCAGTACTTC. This codes for CAWSVLAVEQYF.

This sequence joins TRBV30 and TRBJ1-1, with TRBD1 matching 8 bases. The CDR3 runs 14 residues. V was clipped by 4 bases and J by 1 base; unmatched bases: 5. Germline V lookup: CDR1 GTSNPN, CDR2 SVGIG (reference sequence). The CDR3 region is CAWMDRAPNTEAFF. Written as DNA, the CDR3 is TGTGCCTGGATGGACAGGGCCCCGAACACTGAAGCTTTCTTT.